Here is one TCR beta chain with its context. Its antigen is as yet unknown. The CDR3 sequence is 13 residues long. Trimming took 8 bases from V and 3 from J; bases not matched to a gene: 5. The V gene's germline CDR1 is WNHNN and CDR2 SYGVQD (reference sequence). This record comes from a study of T cell repertoires in aging, cancer and after chemotherapy. As for the study in general: Roughly 10 million TCR reads made up the full dataset. Findings and limits, study-wide: Across the chemotherapy interval, each cancer cohort showed higher median generation probability, suggesting thymic rebound. In healthy donors, age-related TCR diversity loss mainly reflected lost richness.

TRB rearrangements spanning V, D and J were amplified using mixed TRB-A/B primers. From the multiplex PCR reads, TCRdb called clonotypes with MiXCR, one entry per CDR3 protein. This sample has more than 8,500 distinct CDR3 sequences, with roughly two fifths found just once. TCR beta rearrangements were amplified from peripheral blood genomic DNA. The sample was blood. The clonotype originates from a human donor with a solid tumor. The chain combines TRBV10-1 with TRBJ2-5, with 8 bases identical to TRBD2. CDR3 DNA: TGCGCCAGCTCGAGCGGGAGTGAAGAGACCCAGTACTTC. Protein product: CASSSGSEETQYF.